This paragraph reports one TCR beta chain. The antigen is not known. A second PCR of roughly 7 to 11 cycles used a sample-barcoded 5' primer and a J-beta primer mix. A single record per CDR3 protein comes from TCRdb applying MiXCR to the 5' RACE reads. Of about 1.1 million distinct CDR3 sequences in the sample, approximately 38% were seen once. Germline assignment: CDR1 SGHRS and CDR2 YFSETQ. The CDR3 runs to 15 residues. The V gene lost 2 bases and the J gene lost 8 bases, with 16 bases spanning the gap. The sample is drawn from a study of blood T cells in healthy people across ages. Study-wide results and limits: Estimates of diversity drawn from one million T cells were considered underestimates. Across the age range, TCR beta diversity per million T cells fell in a roughly linear way.

Donors were systemically healthy Caucasian individuals from Russia aged roughly 6 to 100 years. The rearrangement uses TRBV5-1 and TRBJ1-4; D not resolved. This sequence was found in a man aged 18 to 30 in good health. The specimen sequenced was blood. As DNA, the CDR3 is TGCGCCAGCAGCTTAAACACACCATCGTGGGAAAAACTGTTTTTT. Its translation is CASSLNTPSWEKLFF.